The 26 T cell receptor beta chains below were found in one sample sequenced in a study of blood T cell repertoires in COVID-19. Sequenced by immunoSEQ multiplex PCR; TCRdb stores in-frame clones only, minus some. The sample carries just over 350,000 clones, about 90% recorded once. The source material was PBMCs or T cells enriched from blood (not recorded which). These receptor sequences come from a woman in her 30s who had recovered from COVID-19.

V usage is TRBV19 and J usage is TRBJ1-2; possibly TRBD1 for D (5 bases). This CDR3 comprises 13 residues. Germline V CDR1 and CDR2: LNHDA, SQIVND (reference sequence). Trimming pared 3 bases from V and 5 bases from J, leaving 10 bases between. This CDR3 is CASSISGEYGYTF. The CDR3 bases are TGTGCCAGTAGTATCTCGGGGGAGTATGGCTACACCTTC. Full variable domain (remainder filled in from reference TRBV19 and TRBJ1-2): DGGITQSPKYLFRKEGQNVTLSCEQNLNHDAMYWYRQDPGQGLRLIYYSQIVNDFQKGDIAEGYSVSREKKESFPLTVTSAQKNPTAFYLCASSISGEYGYTFGSGTRLTVV.

The chain joins TRBV19 to TRBJ2-5; D might be TRBD1 (5 bases). V was clipped by 0 bases and J by 0 bases, with 11 bases between them. The CDR3 covers 16 residues. Per the germline V gene, CDR1 is LNHDA and CDR2 is SQIVND (reference sequence). DNA of the CDR3: TGTGCCAGTAGTATAGAGCTACAGGTAAACCAAGAGACCCAGTACTTC. Protein: CASSIELQVNQETQYF. Together with reference TRBV19 and TRBJ2-5, the CDR3 gives the full variable domain: DGGITQSPKYLFRKEGQNVTLSCEQNLNHDAMYWYRQDPGQGLRLIYYSQIVNDFQKGDIAEGYSVSREKKESFPLTVTSAQKNPTAFYLCASSIELQVNQETQYFGPGTRLLVL.

The genes are TRBV9 and TRBJ2-2, with D possibly being TRBD1 (5 bases). CDR1 and CDR2 (germline): SGDLS, YYNGEE. Trimming pared 0 bases from V and 0 bases from J, leaving 9 bases between. The CDR3 has 16 residues. The DNA of the CDR3 is TGTGCCAGCAGCGTAGTAGGCAGGGCGAACACCGGGGAGCTGTTTTTT. As protein: CASSVVGRANTGELFF.

As concerns this clone: Other DNA sequences of this sample code for an identical CDR3. The genes are TRBV28 and TRBJ1-2; D unclear. From germline, CDR1 is MDHEN and CDR2 SYDVKM. This CDR3 region has 12 residues. The V and J ends lost 3 bases and 4 bases respectively, with 6 bases between them. The CDR3 region has the DNA TGTGCCAGCAGTTTGACGGGCTATGGCTACACCTTC. Protein: CASSLTGYGYTF.

A single count supports this clone. V usage is TRBV19 and J usage is TRBJ2-7; maybe TRBD1 (5 bases). The CDR3 covers 16 residues. Germline V gene lookup returns CDR1 LNHDA and CDR2 SQIVND (reference sequence). Deletions cut 4 bases from V and 3 bases from J, with 19 bases between. For the CDR3, the DNA is TGTGCCAGTAGTACGCCCCGCACAGGTCGAGGCTACGAGCAGTACTTC. Amino acid sequence: CASSTPRTGRGYEQYF.

The chain employs TRBV19 and TRBJ2-7, with 7 bases lining up with TRBD1. J was trimmed by 0 bases and V by 8 bases; bases with no gene match: 4. The CDR3 has 13 amino acids. The germline V gene encodes CDR1 LNHDA and CDR2 SQIVND (reference sequence). CDR3 residues: CASSGTDSYEQYF. CDR3 nucleotides: TGTGCCAGTTCCGGGACAGACTCCTACGAGCAGTACTTC.

This chain joins TRBV7-9 and TRBJ2-7; unclear D gene. V lost 5 bases and J 1 base, leaving 24 bases between the germline ends. Per the germline V gene, CDR1 is SEHNR and CDR2 is FQNEAQ (reference sequence). CDR3 size: 18 residues. In DNA form, the CDR3 reads TGTGCCAGCAGCCCTCCTGGAGTAGTCACCTTTTCTTCCTACGAGCAGTACTTC. This sequence encodes CASSPPGVVTFSSYEQYF.

CDR3: CASSLGVGGSTETQYF. Written as DNA, the CDR3 is TGCGCCAGCAGCCTGGGGGTGGGCGGGAGTACAGAGACCCAGTACTTC. The chain uses TRBV5-1 and TRBJ2-5; 7 positions match TRBD2. The V and J ends lost 4 bases and 4 bases, in that order; junction bases with no gene match: 13. This CDR3 spans 16 amino acids. Germline lookup yields CDR1 SGHRS and CDR2 YFSETQ.

The chain uses TRBV19 and TRBJ2-6; tentatively, D is TRBD1 (5 bases). CDR1 and CDR2 from the germline V gene are LNHDA and SQIVND (reference sequence). V was cut by 6 bases and J by 1 base, with 16 bases left in between. This CDR3 spans 17 amino acids. The CDR3 sequence is CASSPLHQGSGANVLTF. The CDR3 region has the DNA TGTGCCAGTAGCCCCCTGCATCAGGGTTCTGGGGCCAACGTCCTGACTTTC.

The CDR3 DNA reads as TGTGCCAGCAGCTTAGGGATTACAGGGAAGGGCTACACCTTC. The encoded protein is CASSLGITGKGYTF. The chain is built from TRBV11-2 and TRBJ1-2; a possible D gene is TRBD1 (6 bases). The CDR3 totals 14 residues. V was pared by 1 base and J by 8 bases, with 14 bases between. Per the germline V gene, CDR1 is SGHAT and CDR2 is FQNNGV.

V and J are TRBV5-4 and TRBJ2-1; 10 bases fit TRBD2. The CDR3 sequence is 17 residues long. V lost 4 bases and J lost 9; bases outside the gene matches: 16. CDR1 is SGHNT, CDR2 YYREEE, per germline (reference sequence). CDR3 bases: TGTGCCAGCAGCACAAAAGGGACTAGCGAATCAACGGTTGAGCAGTTCTTC. It specifies CASSTKGTSESTVEQFF.

About this clone: Other DNA sequences of this sample code for an identical CDR3. The chain combines TRBV5-1 with TRBJ1-1; possible D gene TRBD1, 6 bases. V was pared by 0 bases and J by 4 bases, with 13 bases between. The CDR3 runs to 15 residues. Per the germline V gene, CDR1 is SGHRS and CDR2 is YFSETQ. CDR3 residues: CASSLGTGRGTEAFF. CDR3 nucleotides: TGCGCCAGCAGCTTGGGTACAGGGAGAGGCACTGAAGCTTTCTTT. The full variable domain, with the rest looked up from reference TRBV5-1 and TRBJ1-1, is KAGVTQTPRYLIKTRGQQVTLSCSPISGHRSVSWYQQTPGQGLQFLFEYFSETQRNKGNFPGRFSGRQFSNSRSEMNVSTLELGDSALYLCASSLGTGRGTEAFFGQGTRLTVV.

This clone turned up a few times. This chain uses TRBV11-2 with TRBJ1-1; D is unclear. Germline V CDR1 and CDR2: SGHAT, FQNNGV. Trimming stripped 0 bases from V and 2 bases from J, with 7 bases between. This CDR3 contains 14 residues. In nucleotides, the CDR3 is TGTGCCAGCAGCTTAGATCGGGTAAACACTGAAGCTTTCTTT. Translation: CASSLDRVNTEAFF.

This chain joins TRBV18 and TRBJ1-2, with a possible D match to TRBD1 (5 bases). This CDR3 has 13 residues. Germline V lookup: CDR1 KGHSH, CDR2 LQKENI. Between the trimmed V and J ends, which lost 6 bases and 5 bases, there was a span of 13 bases. CDR3 nucleotide sequence: TGTGCCAGCTCCGGCGACAGATCATATGGCTACACCTTC. This translates into CASSGDRSYGYTF.

The V call is TRBV5-1, the J call TRBJ1-2, with 7 positions matching TRBD1. The germline V gene has CDR1 SGHRS and CDR2 YFSETQ. The CDR3 loop spans 14 amino acids. V lost 0 bases, J lost 4 bases, and 3 bases stayed unmatched. In nucleotides, the CDR3 is TGCGCCAGCAGCTTGGAAGGGGGCCTCTATGGCTACACCTTC. Protein: CASSLEGGLYGYTF.

This clone appeared a single time. The chain employs TRBV7-6 and TRBJ1-4; maybe TRBD1 (6 bases). The CDR3 is made up of 15 amino acids. Germline V gives CDR1 SGHVS, CDR2 FNYEAQ. The germline V and J ends were trimmed by 0 bases and 7 bases, with 12 bases remaining between them. The CDR3 sequence is CASSLAYRVGEKLFF. The CDR3 nucleotides read TGTGCCAGCAGCTTAGCTTACAGGGTCGGTGAAAAACTGTTTTTT.

Only a few counts were recorded for this clone. The genes are TRBV28 and TRBJ2-5; 8 bases agree with TRBD1. Germline V lookup: CDR1 MDHEN, CDR2 SYDVKM. This CDR3 is 13 amino acids long. J was trimmed by 5 bases and V by 3 bases; bases with no gene match: 2. The CDR3 DNA reads as TGTGCCAGCAGTTTTCAGGGGGCCGAGACCCAGTACTTC. Its protein is CASSFQGAETQYF. Supplemented by reference TRBV28 and TRBJ2-5, the full variable domain reads DVKVTQSSRYLVKRTGEKVFLECVQDMDHENMFWYRQDPGLGLRLIYFSYDVKMKEKGDIPEGYSVSREKKERFSLILESASTNQTSMYLCASSFQGAETQYFGPGTRLLVL.

The rearrangement uses TRBV28 and TRBJ1-4; D is ambiguous. The CDR3 loop spans 15 amino acids. Trimming stripped 3 bases from V and 0 bases from J, with 8 bases between. Germline lookup yields CDR1 MDHEN and CDR2 SYDVKM. The CDR3 here is CASSFGGPTNEKLFF. CDR3 in DNA: TGTGCCAGCAGTTTTGGCGGCCCAACTAATGAAAAACTGTTTTTT. Full variable domain (missing parts from reference TRBV28 and TRBJ1-4): DVKVTQSSRYLVKRTGEKVFLECVQDMDHENMFWYRQDPGLGLRLIYFSYDVKMKEKGDIPEGYSVSREKKERFSLILESASTNQTSMYLCASSFGGPTNEKLFFGSGTQLSVL.

V is TRBV9 and J is TRBJ1-6, with 9 bases matching TRBD1. The V gene end was trimmed by 2 bases and the J gene end by 7 bases; junction bases not matched to a gene: 1. Germline CDR1 reads SGDLS; CDR2 reads YYNGEE. The CDR3 contains 14 residues. DNA for the CDR3: TGTGCCAGCAGCGTGACAGGGGGAAATTCACCCCTCCACTTT. It codes for CASSVTGGNSPLHF.

The rearrangement links TRBV18 to TRBJ1-4, with D possibly TRBD1 on 6 matching bases. Germline values: CDR1 KGHSH, CDR2 LQKENI. Trimming left V 3 bases short and J 7 bases short, with 12 bases between. The CDR3 spans 14 residues. CDR3 nucleotide sequence: TGTGCCAGCTCACCGGACAGAATTGGTGAAAAACTGTTTTTT. This gives the protein CASSPDRIGEKLFF.

This chain connects TRBV6-5 to TRBJ2-7; D is undetermined. Trimming cost V 0 bases and J 0 bases, with 6 bases left between them. The germline V gene has CDR1 MNHEY and CDR2 SVGAGI. The length of the CDR3 is 14 residues. The CDR3 DNA sequence: TGTGCCAGCAGTTACTCTGGGCCCTCCTACGAGCAGTACTTC. This gives the protein CASSYSGPSYEQYF.

The rearrangement links TRBV25-1 to TRBJ1-1; 7 nucleotides match TRBD1. In germline, CDR1 is MGHDK, CDR2 SYGVNS. The CDR3 is 13 residues long. V gave up 7 bases and J gave up 2 bases; unmatched junction bases: 4. CDR3 region: CASKGQPNTEAFF. CDR3 in DNA: TGTGCCAGCAAGGGACAGCCCAACACTGAAGCTTTCTTT.

The chain uses TRBV5-1 and TRBJ2-3, with a tentative D call TRBD2 (5 bases). The CDR3 has 14 amino acids. V was clipped by 4 bases and J by 2 bases, with 11 bases between them. Germline assignment: CDR1 SGHRS and CDR2 YFSETQ. The DNA of the CDR3 is TGCGCCAGCAGCCTGGGAGAAGACACAGATACGCAGTATTTT. Encoded protein: CASSLGEDTDTQYF.

This clone was observed a handful of times. This sequence joins TRBV27 and TRBJ2-1; tentative D call: TRBD2 (6 bases). V dropped 3 bases and J dropped 10 bases, with 16 bases sitting between them. Germline V lookup: CDR1 MNHEY, CDR2 SMNVEV (reference sequence). The CDR3 has 14 amino acids. The CDR3 DNA reads as TGTGCCAGCAGTTTCACCGGGACTCGAGGGGAGCAGTTCTTC. It is translated as CASSFTGTRGEQFF.

This chain uses TRBV29-1 with TRBJ2-7; 8 bases agree with TRBD2. With V trimmed by 1 base and J by 5 bases, 7 bases remained unmatched. The germline gives CDR1 SQVTM, CDR2 ANQGSEA. CDR3 size: 14 residues. Here the CDR3 DNA reads TGCAGCGTTGAAGTCGGGGGGGACTTGGACGAGCAGTACTTC. This translates into CSVEVGGDLDEQYF.

The V gene is TRBV6-4, the J gene TRBJ1-1; a weak D match, TRBD1 (5 bases). CDR1 MRHNA and CDR2 SNTAGT come from the germline V gene. This CDR3 is built from 13 residues. V dropped 6 bases and J dropped 3 bases, with 11 bases sitting between them. The CDR3 here is CASSGGLDTEAFF. Written as DNA, the CDR3 is TGTGCCAGCAGCGGGGGACTTGACACTGAAGCTTTCTTT.